The rows below give T cell receptor beta chains drawn from one sample of a study of T cells after yellow fever vaccination. MiXCR, run by TCRdb on the 5' RACE reads, gives a single entry per CDR3 protein. The sample has 450,000 to 650,000 distinct CDR3 sequences; approximately 12% are singletons. Sample: PBMCs, taken on the day of the yellow fever booster vaccination. The receptors shown here come from a man aged 30 to 39 who received the YFV17D yellow fever vaccine. Each CDR3 is given with its conserved first and last residue. D genes are given only for firm matches. Only part of the rows carry a size: once, few, many, or a class if the clone is expanded.

>TRBV7-2|many|-|TRBJ2-5
CASSLAPGGGETQYF
TGTGCCAGCAGCTTAGCCCCAGGGGGAGGCGAGACCCAGTACTTC
>TRBV12-3/TRBV12-4|few|-|TRBJ1-3
CASRQLSGNTIYF
TGTGCCAGCCGCCAGCTATCCGGAAACACCATATATTTT
>TRBV19|-|TRBD1|TRBJ2-7
CASSRTGNVEQYF
TGTGCCAGTAGTCGGACAGGGAATGTCGAGCAGTACTTC
>TRBV11-2|-|TRBD1|TRBJ2-1
CASRGQGGEQFF
TGTGCCAGCAGGGGACAGGGGGGTGAGCAGTTCTTC
>TRBV4-3|-|-|TRBJ2-1
CASSQDTNYNEQFF
TGCGCCAGCAGCCAAGATACCAACTACAATGAGCAGTTCTTC
>TRBV30|-|-|TRBJ2-3
CAWSVSSSAADTQYF
TGTGCCTGGAGTGTATCTTCTTCCGCGGCAGATACGCAGTATTTT
>TRBV20-1|-|-|TRBJ2-1
CSANLALNEQFF
TGCAGTGCTAATTTAGCACTCAATGAGCAGTTCTTC
>TRBV18|few|TRBD1|TRBJ1-1
CASSPDRGVMTEAFF
TGTGCCAGCTCACCGGACAGGGGAGTGATGACTGAAGCTTTCTTT
>TRBV14|-|TRBD2|TRBJ2-2
CASRASGRAGELFF
TGTGCCAGCAGAGCTTCCGGGAGGGCCGGGGAGCTGTTTTTT
>TRBV5-1|-|-|TRBJ2-5
CASSLYRPEETQYF
TGCGCCAGCAGCTTGTACCGGCCGGAGGAGACCCAGTACTTC
>TRBV6-1|few|TRBD2|TRBJ2-3
CASRPAGLALDTQYF
TGTGCCAGCAGGCCGGCGGGACTAGCCTTAGATACGCAGTATTTT
>TRBV12-3/TRBV12-4|-|-|TRBJ2-2
CASSRLMGPTNTGELFF
TGTGCCAGCAGCCGTCTAATGGGCCCAACGAACACCGGGGAGCTGTTTTTT
>TRBV7-6|few|-|TRBJ2-2
CASSRGNSETGELFF
TGTGCCAGCAGCCGTGGTAATAGCGAAACCGGGGAGCTGTTTTTT
>TRBV5-1|few|-|TRBJ2-7
CASGDGRLYEQYF
TGCGCCAGCGGCGACGGACGGCTCTACGAGCAGTACTTC
>TRBV12-3/TRBV12-4|few|-|TRBJ2-1
CASSGSRSYNEQFF
TGTGCCAGCAGTGGCTCTAGGTCCTACAATGAGCAGTTCTTC
>TRBV9|few|TRBD2|TRBJ2-5
CASSVATSGIETQYF
TGTGCCAGCAGCGTAGCGACTAGCGGGATTGAGACCCAGTACTTC
>TRBV20-1|many|-|TRBJ2-7
CSARGQGYEQYF
TGCAGTGCTAGAGGGCAGGGCTACGAGCAGTACTTC
>TRBV12-3/TRBV12-4|-|TRBD2|TRBJ2-5
CASSIAGGETQYF
TGTGCCAGCAGTATAGCGGGAGGAGAGACCCAGTACTTC
>TRBV7-8|few|TRBD2|TRBJ2-3
CASSFTSGPSTDTQYF
TGTGCCAGCAGCTTTACTAGCGGACCTAGCACAGATACGCAGTATTTT
>TRBV15|many|TRBD2|TRBJ2-7
CATSREREKSYEQYF
TGTGCCACCAGCAGAGAGCGGGAGAAGTCCTACGAGCAGTACTTC
>TRBV10-3|many|-|TRBJ2-2
CAISDRTNWTGELFF
TGTGCCATCAGTGATAGGACAAACTGGACCGGGGAGCTGTTTTTT
>TRBV2|few|-|TRBJ2-3
CASIKTRDTQYF
TGTGCCAGCATTAAGACCCGAGATACGCAGTATTTT
>TRBV3-1|few|-|TRBJ2-5
CASSRSYGGAQETQYF
TGTGCCAGCAGCCGAAGTTACGGGGGCGCCCAGGAGACCCAGTACTTC
>TRBV20-1|-|TRBD2|TRBJ2-3
CSATLAGVGTDTQYF
TGCAGTGCTACCCTAGCGGGAGTTGGAACAGATACGCAGTATTTT
>TRBV10-3|-|-|TRBJ1-1
CAISDGGRNTEAFF
TGTGCCATCAGTGATGGCGGGAGGAACACTGAAGCTTTCTTT
>TRBV28|few|-|TRBJ2-2
CASSLWYTGELFF
TGTGCCAGCAGTTTATGGTACACCGGGGAGCTGTTTTTT
>TRBV7-2|few|-|TRBJ2-7
CASSQGGVYEQYF
TGTGCCAGCAGCCAGGGGGGGGTCTACGAGCAGTACTTC
>TRBV15|-|-|TRBJ2-2
CATSTLGAGELFF
TGTGCCACCAGCACCCTGGGGGCCGGGGAGCTGTTTTTT
>TRBV4-3|-|-|TRBJ2-1
CASSQASVSYNEQFF
TGCGCCAGCAGCCAAGCTAGCGTCTCCTACAATGAGCAGTTCTTC
>TRBV5-1|-|-|TRBJ2-3
CASTRGELWNTDTQYF
TGCGCCAGCACCCGAGGCGAACTATGGAACACAGATACGCAGTATTTT
>TRBV21-1|few|-|TRBJ1-5
CASSSLVLVSNQPQHF
TGTGCCAGCAGTAGCCTCGTCCTCGTTAGCAATCAGCCCCAGCATTTT
>TRBV27|many|-|TRBJ2-5
CASMAKAHQYF
TGTGCCAGCATGGCTAAGGCACACCAATACTTC
>TRBV20-1|-|TRBD1|TRBJ2-1
CSAGNRGIGNEQFF
TGCAGTGCTGGCAACAGGGGAATTGGCAATGAGCAGTTCTTC
>TRBV7-2|few|-|TRBJ2-1
CASSPGTGGINEQFF
TGTGCCAGCAGCCCAGGGACTGGGGGGATCAATGAGCAGTTCTTC
>TRBV30|few|TRBD1|TRBJ2-7
CAWSVWGMVRTGSTYEQYF
TGTGCCTGGAGTGTATGGGGTATGGTTCGGACAGGGAGTACCTACGAGCAGTACTTC
>TRBV30|many|-|TRBJ2-7
CAWRTGNHEQYF
TGTGCCTGGAGAACAGGGAACCACGAGCAGTACTTC
>TRBV10-3|-|TRBD2|TRBJ2-2
CAISGFLAGATGELFF
TGTGCCATCAGTGGTTTCCTAGCGGGGGCAACCGGGGAGCTGTTTTTT
>TRBV6-2/TRBV6-3|few|-|TRBJ1-1
CASKGNRMNTEAFF
TGTGCCAGCAAAGGGAACAGGATGAACACTGAAGCTTTCTTT
>TRBV7-2|-|-|TRBJ1-4
CASSLFHGKKEKLFF
TGTGCCAGCAGCTTATTTCACGGGAAGAAGGAAAAACTGTTTTTT
>TRBV5-6|once|-|TRBJ2-5
CASSSGFEGHPWEETQYF
TGTGCCAGCAGCTCCGGCTTTGAGGGCCACCCTTGGGAAGAGACCCAGTACTTC
>TRBV29-1|few|-|TRBJ1-3
CSVVAGLGNTIYF
TGCAGCGTTGTAGCGGGGCTTGGAAACACCATATATTTT
>TRBV12-3/TRBV12-4|many|TRBD2|TRBJ2-1
CASSFRSSSGSLHNEQFF
TGTGCCAGCAGTTTTCGGTCTTCTAGCGGGAGTCTCCACAATGAGCAGTTCTTC
>TRBV20-1|few|-|TRBJ1-2
CSVQGIGLYGYTF
TGCAGTGTCCAGGGCATCGGCCTCTATGGCTACACCTTC
>TRBV28|-|TRBD1|TRBJ1-5
CASRSRGRKANQPQHF
TGTGCCAGCAGATCCAGGGGGCGCAAAGCCAATCAGCCCCAGCATTTT
>TRBV18|few|TRBD1|TRBJ1-5
CASSPTGGGNQPQHF
TGTGCCAGCTCACCGACAGGGGGGGGAAATCAGCCCCAGCATTTT
>TRBV7-6|-|TRBD2|TRBJ2-7
CASSQTSGTGEQYF
TGTGCCAGCAGCCAAACTAGCGGGACTGGCGAGCAGTACTTC
>TRBV20-1|-|-|TRBJ2-7
CSASPSGGTSRTYEQYF
TGCAGTGCTAGTCCTTCAGGAGGAACTAGCAGAACCTACGAGCAGTACTTC
>TRBV7-3|few|TRBD2|TRBJ2-5
CASSAGLAGGAETQYF
TGTGCCAGCAGCGCGGGACTAGCGGGGGGAGCGGAGACCCAGTACTTC
>TRBV29-1|-|-|TRBJ2-1
CSAQEGPPNEQFF
TGCAGCGCCCAGGAGGGTCCCCCCAATGAGCAGTTCTTC
>TRBV7-9|few|TRBD1|TRBJ2-6
CASSDRVGGANVLTF
TGTGCCAGCAGCGACAGGGTTGGTGGGGCCAACGTCCTGACTTTC
>TRBV12-3/TRBV12-4|few|TRBD1|TRBJ1-6
CASSFDRGAESPLHF
TGTGCCAGCAGTTTCGACAGGGGAGCGGAATCACCCCTCCACTTT
>TRBV7-9|-|-|TRBJ2-3
CASSWVSDTQYF
TGTGCCAGCAGCTGGGTGTCAGATACGCAGTATTTT
>TRBV30|few|TRBD2|TRBJ2-2
CAWTLAGLHTGELFF
TGTGCCTGGACCCTAGCGGGGCTACACACCGGGGAGCTGTTTTTT
>TRBV5-1|-|-|TRBJ2-7
CASSHGRDYEQYF
TGCGCCAGCAGCCACGGACGAGACTACGAGCAGTACTTC